This entry lists 10 T cell receptor beta chains sequenced from one sample in a study of T-cell reconstitution after alpha-beta-depleted transplantation in children. A TCRbeta library incorporating unique molecular identifiers was prepared. TCRdb used MiXCR to reprocess the PCR reads, holding one entry per CDR3 protein. This sample yields approximately 350,000 distinct CDR3 sequences, of which roughly 15% are seen a single time; around 4.5% belongs to the top ten. The material was PBMCs, obtained from the stem cell graft. Every receptor here comes from a human donor who donated a stem cell graft to a child with Fanconi anemia.

This clonotype was seen only once. At one of its ends the junction is not consistent with the germline gene, which may arise from a read error. The V gene is TRBV19, the J gene TRBJ1-1; D is ambiguous. The CDR3 contains 13 residues. Germline V gene data show CDR1 as LNHDA and CDR2 as SQIVND (reference sequence). The CDR3 reads CVSKRQLNTEAFF. In nucleotides, the CDR3 is TGTGTCAGTAAGCGGCAGTTGAACACTGAAGCTTTCTTT.

The chain links TRBV5-6 to TRBJ1-2; 8 nucleotides agree with TRBD1. CDR3 size: 14 residues. J gave up 2 bases and V 4 bases, and 4 bases lay outside the gene matches. CDR1 and CDR2 from the germline V gene are SGHDT and YYEEEE. The CDR3 loop reads CASSRDRRNYGYTF. The CDR3 DNA reads as TGTGCCAGCAGCCGGGACAGGAGAAACTATGGCTACACCTTC.

The rearrangement uses TRBV4-3 and TRBJ1-1; TRBD1 matches at 8 bases. CDR3 length: 18 amino acids. Germline loops: CDR1 LGHNA, CDR2 YSLEER. V was pared by 4 bases and J by 1 base, with 14 bases of the junction left unmatched. This CDR3 is CASSPRTGMGSTNTEAFF. CDR3 coding DNA: TGCGCCAGCAGCCCGCGGACAGGGATGGGGTCAACGAACACTGAAGCTTTCTTT.

This clonotype was seen repeatedly, ten times or more. The genes are TRBV5-1 and TRBJ1-1; D gene unclear. Per the germline V gene, CDR1 is SGHRS and CDR2 is YFSETQ. Trimming cost V 0 bases and J 4 bases, with 10 bases left between them. This CDR3 region has 14 residues. CDR3 DNA: TGCGCCAGCAGCTTGGGCTGGAGAGCCACTGAAGCTTTCTTT. Translated: CASSLGWRATEAFF.

This clonotype appeared many times. The gene calls are TRBV7-9 and TRBJ1-2; no definite D call. V dropped 3 bases and J dropped 4 bases, with 12 bases sitting between them. Germline V gene data show CDR1 as SEHNR and CDR2 as FQNEAQ (reference sequence). The CDR3 spans 14 residues. CDR3 in DNA: TGTGCCAGCAGCTTGACGGGGTGGGGCTATGGCTACACCTTC. Translation gives CASSLTGWGYGYTF.

The V and J genes are TRBV5-1 and TRBJ2-2; D is undetermined. This CDR3 is 17 amino acids long. V was pared by 1 base and J by 0 bases, with 13 bases between. Germline V gene data show CDR1 as SGHRS and CDR2 as YFSETQ. The CDR3 sequence is CASSLTPEKANTGELFF. CDR3 in DNA: TGCGCCAGCAGCTTGACGCCCGAGAAAGCGAACACCGGGGAGCTGTTTTTT.

This clonotype has at least ten counts. This chain uses TRBV5-1 with TRBJ2-1; perhaps TRBD1 as D (5 bases). Between the trimmed V and J ends, which lost 3 bases and 5 bases, there was a span of 18 bases. Germline CDR1 reads SGHRS; CDR2 reads YFSETQ. This CDR3 is built from 16 residues. The CDR3, as DNA: TGCGCCAGCAGCTCCGGAACCAGGGCAACGAACAATGAGCAGTTCTTC. This sequence encodes CASSSGTRATNNEQFF.

This clonotype was counted a few times. V and J are TRBV5-1 and TRBJ2-3; TRBD2 matches at 14 bases. There are 16 residues in the CDR3. Germline V lookup: CDR1 SGHRS, CDR2 YFSETQ. Trimming cost V 4 bases and J 4 bases; bases outside gene matches: 5. CDR3 in amino acids: CASSMGLAGVADTQYF. The CDR3, as DNA: TGCGCCAGCAGCATGGGACTAGCGGGAGTTGCAGATACGCAGTATTTT.

The table lists this clonotype with a few counts. This sequence joins TRBV4-1 and TRBJ1-5; D remains ambiguous. This CDR3 contains 13 residues. V was clipped by 3 bases and J by 4 bases, with 7 bases between them. CDR1 and CDR2 from the germline V gene are MGHRA and YSYEKL. CDR3 bases: TGCGCCAGCAGCCATTCCGTAAATCAGCCCCAGCATTTT. Translation: CASSHSVNQPQHF.

This clonotype has just a few counts. V gene TRBV7-8 combines with J gene TRBJ2-5, with D hard to call. The CDR3 has 13 amino acids. Germline CDR1 is SGHVS and CDR2 is FQNEAQ. Trimming removed 1 base at V and 3 bases at J, with 6 bases between. The CDR3 nucleotides are TGTGCCAGCAGCTTAGGCAGAAAAGAGACCCAGTACTTC. Translation: CASSLGRKETQYF.